These T cell receptor beta chains were read from a single sample in a study of shared clonotypes between healthy human individuals. Assay used: immunoSEQ multiplex PCR; TCRdb lists only in-frame clones, some missing. The table includes over 2 million clones, 90% to 95% detected once. Material: naive CD4+ T cells sorted from blood. These receptors were collected from a man younger than 35 in good health. The CDR3 runs from the conserved cysteine through the conserved F or W. Some rows mark clone size as missing; the rest say once, few, many or name a class of expanded clone.

clone_size,j_call,v_call,cdr3_length,cdr3_aa
.,TRBJ2-4,TRBV10-2,13,CASRAGTENIQYF
.,TRBJ2-7,TRBV28,17,CASSLTRWGGFRYEQYF
.,TRBJ2-3,TRBV4-1,11,CASSLADTQYF
.,TRBJ1-3,TRBV5-1,13,CASSRDSGNTIYF
.,TRBJ1-5,TRBV25-1,13,CASSGAGNQPQHF
once,TRBJ2-7,TRBV10-3,15,CAISESTSGAGEQYF
.,TRBJ2-7,TRBV6-5,14,CASSLAGGPYEQYF
.,TRBJ2-1,TRBV7-2,11,CASSLMNEQFF
.,TRBJ2-7,TRBV6-6,16,CASRRLAGSNSDEQYF
.,TRBJ2-2,TRBV10-3,15,CAISETRAPSGGLFF
.,TRBJ1-2,TRBV6-5,13,CASSSTGSYGYTF
.,TRBJ1-5,TRBV6-5,16,CASSYGARHSNQPQHF
.,TRBJ2-4,TRBV5-1,16,CASSLVPGAPKNIQYF
.,TRBJ2-7,TRBV5-4,15,CASSLAGTSTYEQYF
.,TRBJ2-2,TRBV6-1,15,CASLRSTGTTGELFF
.,TRBJ1-6,TRBV30,13,CAWSPGQNSPLHF
.,TRBJ1-2,TRBV30,13,CAWSGSGRDGYTF
.,TRBJ2-7,TRBV10-3,13,CAIGSGGNNEQYF
.,TRBJ1-2,TRBV6-5,15,CASSYTIGTGYGYTF
.,TRBJ1-1,TRBV7-2,14,CASSFAGRNTEAFF
.,TRBJ1-1,TRBV7-2,12,CASSLQGKEAFF
.,TRBJ1-5,TRBV19,13,CASSGVEYQPQHF
.,TRBJ2-7,TRBV5-5,14,CASRPDRGRYEQYF
.,TRBJ2-1,TRBV7-9,13,CASRPNTFDEQFF
.,TRBJ2-7,TRBV6-5,14,CASSYRDTSYEQYF
.,TRBJ1-3,TRBV30,18,CAWSVKRPNKDSGNTIYF
.,TRBJ1-2,TRBV19,12,CASSDRGRGYTF
.,TRBJ1-2,TRBV5-4,14,CASSLDEDRGGYTF
.,TRBJ1-5,TRBV7-2,16,CASSARDGGSNQPQHF
.,TRBJ2-7,TRBV11-3,13,CASSSTGTYEQYF
.,TRBJ2-3,TRBV2,15,CASGRLAGGTDTQYF
.,TRBJ2-3,TRBV4-2,14,CASSHPALGDTQYF
once,TRBJ2-1,TRBV7-2,18,CASSRGLAGGSSYNEQFF
.,TRBJ2-2,TRBV9,20,CASSVLPTSGVPRVTGELFF
once,TRBJ2-7,TRBV5-1,17,CASSLLRTAGVGYEQYF
.,TRBJ1-2,TRBV10-3,14,CAISGTGGEDGYTF
.,TRBJ2-3,TRBV6-4,17,CASSETTSGIFTDTQYF
.,TRBJ1-2,TRBV7-2,14,CASSLLSGGNGYTF
.,TRBJ2-1,TRBV6-5,11,CASTRSNEQFF
.,TRBJ1-5,TRBV30,14,CAWSADRGGQPQHF